This T cell receptor beta chain was obtained from a study of blood T cells in healthy people across ages. Study results and limitations: Roughly linear declines in TCR beta diversity per million T cells occurred with age. It was the long-lived donors that had more naive CD4+ cells and higher diversity than aged donors.

To note about this clonotype: Its antigen is unidentified.

Isolation yielded PBMCs, at least 7 million per sample, in every case. It was with a sample-barcoded 5' primer and a J-beta primer mix that a second PCR of roughly 7 to 12 cycles was run. TCRdb re-derived calls from the 5' RACE reads in MiXCR, one entry per CDR3 protein. Here the sample spans 550,000 to 750,000 distinct CDR3 sequences, around 21% being singletons. The TCR sequence derives from a man between 65 and 85 years old in good health. The specimen sequenced was blood.

CDR3 in DNA: TGTGCCAGCAGCCACCGACCCTTCTACGAGCAGTACTTC. Translation gives CASSHRPFYEQYF. The genes are TRBV6-5 and TRBJ2-7, with D unresolved. The CDR3 length is 13 residues. Germline V CDR1 and CDR2: MNHEY, SVGAGI. V lost 6 bases and J 3 bases, leaving 12 bases between the germline ends.